One and the same sample provided the 23 T cell receptor beta chains below, sequenced in a study of control samples from healthy donors and cancer patients (dated by TCRdb to the early 2020s). Library creation used the immunoSEQ multiplex PCR assay. The clones in this table, taken by TCRdb from immuneACCESS, are in-frame only. Not every clone is retained; where verified, under half of the shortfall comes from an unresolved V gene, and the cause of the rest is unknown. The table for this sample lists about 68,000 clones; approximately 83% of them were counted only once. More than 15% of the sample comes from the top ten. Sequencing was performed on blood. These receptor sequences come from a man between 60 and 70 years old in good health.

The chain is built from TRBV10-2 and TRBJ2-3; 7 bases are shared with TRBD2. The V gene end was trimmed by 9 bases and the J gene end by 1 base; junction bases not matched to a gene: 7. CDR1 and CDR2 (germline): WSHSY, SAAADI. The CDR3 extends over 14 amino acids. The CDR3 sequence: CASGPGRGTDTQYF. The CDR3 region has the DNA TGCGCCAGTGGCCCGGGGAGGGGCACAGATACGCAGTATTTT.

V usage is TRBV2 and J usage is TRBJ2-7; 14 nucleotides agree with TRBD2. V gave up 2 bases and J gave up 10 bases; unmatched junction bases: 7. The germline CDR1 and CDR2 sequences are SNHLY and FYNNEI. This CDR3 spans 15 amino acids. The CDR3 protein is CASSENGGLAGDQYF. The CDR3, as DNA: TGTGCCAGCAGTGAAAACGGGGGACTAGCGGGAGATCAGTACTTC.

J is TRBJ1-2 and V is TRBV19; no definite D call. The CDR3 has 13 residues. V shed 5 bases and J shed 5 bases, with 12 bases lying between them. The germline V gene encodes CDR1 LNHDA and CDR2 SQIVND (reference sequence). The DNA for the CDR3 is TGTGCCAGTAGTGCAAGGGTGCGGTATGGCTACACCTTC. Its protein is CASSARVRYGYTF.

The chain has TRBV27 and TRBJ2-1, with D perhaps TRBD2 (5 bases). With 3 bases removed from V and 9 bases from J, the gap between germline ends came to 15 bases. The V gene's germline CDR1 is MNHEY and CDR2 SMNVEV (reference sequence). CDR3 size: 14 residues. As DNA, the CDR3 is TGTGCCAGCAGTTTCAATGGACTTACCGCTGAGCAGTTCTTC. Translation gives CASSFNGLTAEQFF.

The V gene is TRBV10-3, the J gene TRBJ2-7, with D tentatively TRBD2 (6 bases). Trimming cost V 7 bases and J 2 bases, with 12 bases left between them. CDR1 is ENHRY and CDR2 is SYGVKD in the germline V gene. The CDR3 has 13 residues. The CDR3 reads CAIKPGETYEQYF. CDR3 sequence (DNA): TGTGCCATCAAACCGGGAGAGACCTACGAGCAGTACTTC.

J is TRBJ1-1 and V is TRBV19; D is unresolved. The CDR3 consists of 13 residues. Trimming cost V 3 bases and J 0 bases, with 5 bases left between them. Looked up from germline, CDR1 is LNHDA and CDR2 is SQIVND (reference sequence). The CDR3 reads CASSIAMNTEAFF. CDR3 in DNA: TGTGCCAGTAGTATCGCCATGAACACTGAAGCTTTCTTT.

This chain links TRBV7-3 with TRBJ2-2, with a possible D match to TRBD1 (6 bases). The CDR3 has 15 amino acids. V shed 2 bases and J shed 4 bases, with 11 bases lying between them. CDR1 SGHTA and CDR2 FQGTGA come from the germline V gene. CDR3 region: CASSLDRPGTGELFF. The DNA of the CDR3 is TGTGCCAGCAGCTTAGACAGGCCGGGCACCGGGGAGCTGTTTTTT.

V gene TRBV2 combines with J gene TRBJ1-4, with TRBD1 identical over 7 bases. The germline CDR1 and CDR2 sequences are SNHLY and FYNNEI. The CDR3 length is 14 residues. With 6 bases clipped from V and 8 bases from J, the junction kept 9 bases outside the gene matches. The CDR3 loop is CASSRQGLDEKLFF. The CDR3 region has the DNA TGTGCCAGCAGCAGACAGGGCCTCGACGAAAAACTGTTTTTT.

The chain links TRBV18 to TRBJ2-6; D perhaps matches TRBD2 (7 bases). The CDR3 is 15 amino acids. Per the germline V gene, CDR1 is KGHSH and CDR2 is LQKENI. V was cut by 3 bases and J by 3 bases, with 9 bases left in between. The DNA of the CDR3 is TGTGCCAGCTCACCCGGGGGGCGTGGGGCCAACGTCCTGACTTTC. Amino acids: CASSPGGRGANVLTF. The full variable domain, with the rest looked up from reference TRBV18 and TRBJ2-6, is NAGVMQNPRHLVRRRGQEARLRCSPMKGHSHVYWYRQLPEEGLKFMVYLQKENIIDESGMPKERFSAEFPKEGPSILRIQQVVRGDSAAYFCASSPGGRGANVLTFGAGSRLTVL.

This rearrangement joins TRBV6-5 to TRBJ1-6; 7 bases fit TRBD1. Losses at the gene ends were 5 bases for V and 8 bases for J; bases not matched to a gene: 9. Germline CDR1 and CDR2: MNHEY and SVGAGI. The CDR3 covers 15 residues. The CDR3 sequence: CASSPPGQSDSPLHF. CDR3 bases: TGTGCCAGCAGTCCTCCGGGACAGTCGGATTCACCCCTCCACTTT.

This clone has a single count. V is TRBV5-1 and J is TRBJ2-1; D remains unclear. CDR1 is SGHRS, CDR2 YFSETQ, per germline. The CDR3 sequence is 12 residues long. The V and J ends lost 4 bases and 6 bases respectively, with 8 bases between them. The CDR3 region has the DNA TGCGCCAGCAGCCTCGACGGCAATGAGCAGTTCTTC. It translates to CASSLDGNEQFF.

This chain links TRBV19 with TRBJ2-1; maybe TRBD1 (5 bases). V shed 1 base and J shed 7 bases, with 20 bases lying between them. This CDR3 is 17 amino acids long. Germline-derived CDR1 and CDR2 are LNHDA and SQIVND (reference sequence). CDR3 coding DNA: TGTGCCAGTAGTATAGTGAAGGGGCGTGATCTGATAAATGAGCAGTTCTTC. Protein sequence: CASSIVKGRDLINEQFF.

This chain uses TRBV5-1 with TRBJ1-1, with 8 bases matching TRBD1. V dropped 3 bases and J dropped 0; count of bases not matched to a gene: 4. Germline assignment: CDR1 SGHRS and CDR2 YFSETQ. The CDR3 loop spans 15 amino acids. DNA of the CDR3: TGCGCCAGCAGCTCCGGGACAGGAATGAACACTGAAGCTTTCTTT. Translation: CASSSGTGMNTEAFF. Full variable domain (missing parts from reference TRBV5-1 and TRBJ1-1): KAGVTQTPRYLIKTRGQQVTLSCSPISGHRSVSWYQQTPGQGLQFLFEYFSETQRNKGNFPGRFSGRQFSNSRSEMNVSTLELGDSALYLCASSSGTGMNTEAFFGQGTRLTVV.

The chain combines TRBV30 with TRBJ2-3, with 10 bases that match TRBD2. In germline, CDR1 is GTSNPN, CDR2 SVGIG (reference sequence). This CDR3 comprises 13 residues. CDR3 loop: CAVAGGSTDTQYF. In DNA, the CDR3 is TGTGCTGTAGCGGGAGGAAGCACAGATACGCAGTATTTT.

This clone was counted at least ten times. The CDR3: CASSAGTWIPDTQYF. The DNA for the CDR3 is TGTGCCAGCAGCGCAGGGACGTGGATCCCAGATACGCAGTATTTT. V is TRBV5-8 and J is TRBJ2-3; tentatively, D is TRBD1 or TRBD2 (5 bases each). This CDR3 is 15 amino acids long. From germline, CDR1 is SGHTS and CDR2 YDEGEE. The germline V and J ends were trimmed by 4 bases and 4 bases, with 16 bases remaining between them.

The chain recombines TRBV7-2 with TRBJ2-3; D is undetermined. Between the trimmed V and J ends, which lost 1 base and 5 bases, there was a span of 4 bases. CDR3 length equals 12 residues. Per germline, CDR1 SGHTA and CDR2 FQGNSA. The CDR3 sequence is CASSLGVDTQYF. CDR3 DNA sequence: TGTGCCAGCAGCTTAGGGGTAGATACGCAGTATTTT.

There are a few counts of this clone. V usage is TRBV7-2 and J usage is TRBJ2-3; the D gene could be TRBD1 or TRBD2 (6 bases each). With 5 bases removed from V and 3 bases from J, the gap between germline ends came to 24 bases. The germline V gene encodes CDR1 SGHTA and CDR2 FQGNSA. CDR3 length: 18 amino acids. CDR3 sequence reads: CASSRTFSGGGYTDTQYF. The CDR3 DNA reads TGTGCCAGCAGCCGGACTTTTAGCGGAGGGGGGTATACAGATACGCAGTATTTT.

CDR3 in amino acids: CASSPWQGTNEKLFF. The CDR3 region has the DNA TGTGCCAGTAGCCCCTGGCAGGGGACTAATGAAAAACTGTTTTTT. The V gene is TRBV19, the J gene TRBJ1-4, with D possibly TRBD1 on 6 matching bases. Per germline, CDR1 LNHDA and CDR2 SQIVND (reference sequence). V lost 6 bases to trimming and J lost 2 bases, with 13 bases between them. The CDR3 covers 15 residues.

This clone was detected only a few times. The V and J genes are TRBV15 and TRBJ2-3; D unresolved. The germline CDR1 and CDR2 sequences are LNHNV and YYDKDF (reference sequence). V shed 0 bases and J shed 8 bases, with 9 bases lying between them. This CDR3 is 13 amino acids long. The CDR3 reads CATSRDLTPTQYF. As DNA, the CDR3 is TGTGCCACCAGCAGAGACCTCACCCCTACGCAGTATTTT.

This clone was found a few times. The J gene is TRBJ2-1, the V gene TRBV7-2, with TRBD2 matching 7 bases. Trimming took 5 bases from V and 6 from J; bases not matched to a gene: 10. This CDR3 region has 15 residues. The germline CDR1 and CDR2 sequences are SGHTA and FQGNSA. The CDR3 coding sequence is TGTGCCAGCAGCCTCTCAGCGGCTAGCGGCAATGAGCAGTTCTTC. It encodes CASSLSAASGNEQFF.

The chain couples TRBV7-8 to TRBJ1-2; TRBD1 matches at 9 bases. The CDR3 has 14 residues. Trimming took 5 bases from V and 4 from J; bases not matched to a gene: 5. CDR1 SGHVS and CDR2 FQNEAQ come from the germline V gene. In DNA, the CDR3 is TGTGCCAGCAGCGGGCGGGACAGGGTCTATGGCTACACCTTC. As protein: CASSGRDRVYGYTF. The full variable domain, rest sourced from reference TRBV7-8 and TRBJ1-2, is GAGVSQSPRYKVAKRGQDVALRCDPISGHVSLFWYQQALGQGPEFLTYFQNEAQLDKSGLPSDRFFAERPEGSVSTLKIQRTQQEDSAVYLCASSGRDRVYGYTFGSGTRLTVV.

The chain links TRBV18 to TRBJ2-7; 11 bases agree with TRBD1. V was clipped by 5 bases and J by 1 base; unmatched bases: 4. This CDR3 is 15 amino acids long. The germline CDR1 and CDR2 sequences are KGHSH and LQKENI. Here the CDR3 reads CASSDWDRGSYEQYF. CDR3 DNA: TGTGCCAGCTCAGACTGGGACAGGGGGTCCTACGAGCAGTACTTC.

This rearrangement joins TRBV15 to TRBJ2-4; 7 bases line up with TRBD1. CDR3 length: 14 amino acids. Germline CDR1 LNHNV, CDR2 YYDKDF (reference sequence). Trimming removed 5 bases from V and 6 bases from J; junction bases left unmatched: 7. CDR3 DNA sequence: TGTGCCACCAGCCCAGGGACAGAACCAAACATTCAGTACTTC. Amino acid sequence: CATSPGTEPNIQYF.